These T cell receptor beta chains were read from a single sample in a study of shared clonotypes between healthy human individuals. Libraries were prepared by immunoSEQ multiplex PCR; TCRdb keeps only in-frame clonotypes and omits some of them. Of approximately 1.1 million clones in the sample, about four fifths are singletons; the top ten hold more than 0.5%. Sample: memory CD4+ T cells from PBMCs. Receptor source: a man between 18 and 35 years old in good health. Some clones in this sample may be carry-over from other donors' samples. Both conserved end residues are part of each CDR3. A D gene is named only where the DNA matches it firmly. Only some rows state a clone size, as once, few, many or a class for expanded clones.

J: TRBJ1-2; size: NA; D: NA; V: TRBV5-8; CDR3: CASSFSLTGNRRAGYTF; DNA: TGTGCCAGCAGCTTTTCCCTAACCGGCAACCGAAGGGCGGGCTACACCTTC
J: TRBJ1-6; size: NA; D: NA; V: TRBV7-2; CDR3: CASSPRGNPPHF; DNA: TGTGCCAGCAGCCCCCGTGGGAACCCGCCCCACTTT
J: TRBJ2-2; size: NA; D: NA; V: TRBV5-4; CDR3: CASSTRGTTNTGELFF; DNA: TGTGCCAGCAGCACCCGCGGGACGACGAACACCGGGGAGCTGTTTTTT
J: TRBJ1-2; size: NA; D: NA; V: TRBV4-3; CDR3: CASSHSGTNYGYTF; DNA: TGCGCCAGCAGCCATTCCGGGACAAACTATGGCTACACCTTC
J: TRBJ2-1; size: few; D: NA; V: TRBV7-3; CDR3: CASSLGDEQFF; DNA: TGTGCCAGCAGCTTAGGCGATGAGCAGTTCTTC
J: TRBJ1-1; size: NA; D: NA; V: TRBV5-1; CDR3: CASSLEPTGRTEAFF; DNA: TGCGCCAGCAGCTTGGAACCCACAGGGCGCACTGAAGCTTTCTTT
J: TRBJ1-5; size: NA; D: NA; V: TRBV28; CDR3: CASSRGVGADNQPQHF; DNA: TGTGCCAGCAGTCGGGGGGTAGGAGCGGACAATCAGCCCCAGCATTTT
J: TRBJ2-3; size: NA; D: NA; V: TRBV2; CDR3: CASGYFGDTQYF; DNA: TGTGCCAGCGGGTACTTTGGTGATACGCAGTATTTT
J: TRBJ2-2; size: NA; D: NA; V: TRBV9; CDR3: CASSVSVQSRSGELFF; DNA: TGTGCCAGCAGCGTATCCGTCCAATCGAGGTCCGGGGAGCTGTTTTTT
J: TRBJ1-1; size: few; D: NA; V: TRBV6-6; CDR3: CASSANQAFF; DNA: TGTGCCAGCAGCGCGAACCAGGCTTTCTTT
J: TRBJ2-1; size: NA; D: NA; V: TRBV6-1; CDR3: CATTPMAGYNEQFF; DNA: TGTGCCACCACACCTATGGCGGGCTACAATGAGCAGTTCTTC
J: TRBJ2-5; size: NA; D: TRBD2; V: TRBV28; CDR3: CASSLAGGLGRETQYF; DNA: TGTGCCAGCAGTTTAGCGGGAGGTTTGGGGCGAGAGACCCAGTACTTC
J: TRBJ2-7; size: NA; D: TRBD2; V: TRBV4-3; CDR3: CASSQLGLADPEQYF; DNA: TGCGCCAGCAGCCAATTGGGACTAGCGGACCCCGAGCAGTACTTC
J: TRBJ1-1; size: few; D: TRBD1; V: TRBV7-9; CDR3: CASSFSQGMGAFF; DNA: TGTGCCAGCAGCTTTTCACAGGGGATGGGAGCTTTCTTT
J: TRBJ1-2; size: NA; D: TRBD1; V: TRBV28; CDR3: CASRGAGTGLGGYTF; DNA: TGTGCCAGCCGAGGAGCCGGGACAGGACTTGGTGGCTACACCTTC
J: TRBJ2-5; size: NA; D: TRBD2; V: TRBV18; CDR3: CASSPPYSGRVGTQYF; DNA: TGTGCCAGCTCACCACCGTACAGCGGGAGAGTCGGGACCCAGTACTTC
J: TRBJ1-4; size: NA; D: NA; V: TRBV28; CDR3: CASSVPNTGEKLFF; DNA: TGTGCCAGCAGCGTGCCGAATACCGGTGAAAAACTGTTTTTT
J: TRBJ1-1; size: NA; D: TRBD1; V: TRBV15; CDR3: CATSRDKGADTEAFF; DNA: TGTGCCACCAGCAGAGATAAGGGGGCGGACACTGAAGCTTTCTTT
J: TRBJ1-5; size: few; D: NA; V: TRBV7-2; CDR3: CASSLVGQPQHF; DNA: TGTGCCAGCAGCTTAGTCGGCCAGCCCCAGCATTTT
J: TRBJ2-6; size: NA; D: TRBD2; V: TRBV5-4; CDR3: CASSWGSAGARSGANVLTF; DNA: TGTGCCAGCAGCTGGGGATCGGCGGGAGCCCGCTCTGGGGCCAACGTCCTGACTTTC